The source of this T cell receptor beta chain is a study of T cell repertoires in cytomegalovirus infection. At the level of the study: Shared public TCR beta signatures pointed to both CMV infection and a matching HLA type.

V was clipped by 4 bases and J by 0 bases, with 14 bases between them. This CDR3 contains 16 residues. Germline V gives CDR1 SGHTA, CDR2 FQGTGA. MiXCR was run by TCRdb on the reads, yielding one entry per CDR3 protein. The profile covers approximately 340,000 distinct CDR3 sequences, with 29% appearing a single time and roughly 20% taken by the ten largest. Points from the study as a whole: Frequencies of public TCR beta families were cumulated, and this identified carriers of CMV plus the relevant HLA. Clonotypes of TCR beta that were HLA-C-restricted and CMV-specific dominated the ex vivo response.

Comments on this clonotype: Its antigen remains unidentified.

The specimen was cultured PBMCs, collected from culture after CMV antigen stimulation. This TCR was recovered from a human donor in good health (CMV status not recorded). Some clones in this sample may be carry-over from other donors' samples. The chain uses TRBV7-3 and TRBJ2-3; unclear D gene. CDR3: CASSSIPRTSTDTQYF. The CDR3 nucleotides are TGTGCCAGCAGCTCCATCCCTAGAACTAGCACAGATACGCAGTATTTT. The full variable domain, rest sourced from reference TRBV7-3 and TRBJ2-3, is GAGVSQTPSNKVTEKGKYVELRCDPISGHTALYWYRQSLGQGPEFLIYFQGTGAADDSGLPNDRFFAVRPEGSVSTLKIQRTERGDSAVYLCASSSIPRTSTDTQYFGPGTRLTVL.